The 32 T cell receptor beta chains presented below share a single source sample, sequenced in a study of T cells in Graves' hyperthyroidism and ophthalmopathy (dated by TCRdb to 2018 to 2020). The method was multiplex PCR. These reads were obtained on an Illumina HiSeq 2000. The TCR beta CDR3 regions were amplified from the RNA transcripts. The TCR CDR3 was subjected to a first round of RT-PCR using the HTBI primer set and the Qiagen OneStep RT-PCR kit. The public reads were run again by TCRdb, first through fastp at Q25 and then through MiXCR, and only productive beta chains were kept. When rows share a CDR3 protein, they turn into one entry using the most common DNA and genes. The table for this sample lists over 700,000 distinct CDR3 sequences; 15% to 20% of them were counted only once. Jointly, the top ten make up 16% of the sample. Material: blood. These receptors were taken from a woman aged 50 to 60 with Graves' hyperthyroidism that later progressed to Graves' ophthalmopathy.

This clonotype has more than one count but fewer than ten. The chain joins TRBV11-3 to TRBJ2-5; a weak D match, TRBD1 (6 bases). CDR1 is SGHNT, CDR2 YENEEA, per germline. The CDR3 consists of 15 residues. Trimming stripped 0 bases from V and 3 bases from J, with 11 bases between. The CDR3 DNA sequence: TGTGCCAGCAGCTTAGATGGGGGCAGGGAAGAGACCCAGTACTTC. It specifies CASSLDGGREETQYF.

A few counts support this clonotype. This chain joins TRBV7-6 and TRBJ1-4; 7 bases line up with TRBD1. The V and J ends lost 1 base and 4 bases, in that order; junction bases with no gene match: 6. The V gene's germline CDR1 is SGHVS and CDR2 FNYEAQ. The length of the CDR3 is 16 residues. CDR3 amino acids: CASSLVPDRNNEKLFF. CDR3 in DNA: TGTGCCAGCAGCTTAGTCCCGGACAGGAATAATGAAAAACTGTTTTTT. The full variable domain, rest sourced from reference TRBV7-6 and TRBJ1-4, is GAGVSQSPRYKVTKRGQDVALRCDPISGHVSLYWYRQALGQGPEFLTYFNYEAQQDKSGLPNDRFSAERPEGSISTLTIQRTEQRDSAMYRCASSLVPDRNNEKLFFGSGTQLSVL.

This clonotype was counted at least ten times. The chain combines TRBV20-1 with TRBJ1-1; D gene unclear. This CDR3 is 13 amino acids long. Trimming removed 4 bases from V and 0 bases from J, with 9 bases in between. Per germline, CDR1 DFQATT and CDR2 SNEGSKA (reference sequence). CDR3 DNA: TGCAGTGCTATCCGCGGATTGAACACTGAAGCTTTCTTT. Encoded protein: CSAIRGLNTEAFF.

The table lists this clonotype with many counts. The CDR3 DNA follows: TGTGCCAGCAGCAACCGGGACAGGGACGCAGATACGCAGTATTTT. The encoded protein is CASSNRDRDADTQYF. V is TRBV13 and J is TRBJ2-3, with TRBD1 matching over 9 bases. The V and J ends lost 5 bases and 4 bases, in that order; junction bases with no gene match: 7. Per germline, CDR1 PRHDT and CDR2 FYEKMQ (reference sequence). The CDR3 extends over 15 amino acids.

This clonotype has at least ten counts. The CDR3 reads CSARKSGTVGFF. The CDR3 DNA reads as TGCAGTGCTAGAAAGTCCGGGACAGTGGGTTTCTTT. The chain recombines TRBV20-1 with TRBJ1-1; TRBD1 matches 7 bases. CDR1 is DFQATT, CDR2 SNEGSKA, per germline (reference sequence). The CDR3 is made up of 12 amino acids. Unmatched junction bases numbered 10, after V lost 2 bases and J lost 13 bases.

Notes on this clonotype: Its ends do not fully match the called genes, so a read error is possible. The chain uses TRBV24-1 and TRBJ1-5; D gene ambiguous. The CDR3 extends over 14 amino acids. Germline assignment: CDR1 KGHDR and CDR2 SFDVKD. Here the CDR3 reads CATSGTGSNQPQHF. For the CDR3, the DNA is TGTGCCACCAGTGGGACCGGTAGCAATCAGCCCCAACATTTT.

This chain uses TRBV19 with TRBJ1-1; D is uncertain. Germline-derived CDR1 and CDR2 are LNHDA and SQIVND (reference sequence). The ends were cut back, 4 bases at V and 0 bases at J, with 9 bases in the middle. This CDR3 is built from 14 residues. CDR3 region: CASSTLNVNTEAFF. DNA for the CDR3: TGTGCCAGTAGTACCCTCAATGTGAACACTGAAGCTTTCTTT.

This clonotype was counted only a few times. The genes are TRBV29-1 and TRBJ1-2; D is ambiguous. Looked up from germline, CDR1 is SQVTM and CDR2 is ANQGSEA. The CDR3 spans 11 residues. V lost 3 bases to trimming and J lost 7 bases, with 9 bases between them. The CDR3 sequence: CSVDIASGYTF. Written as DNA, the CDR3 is TGCAGCGTTGATATTGCTAGTGGCTACACCTTC.

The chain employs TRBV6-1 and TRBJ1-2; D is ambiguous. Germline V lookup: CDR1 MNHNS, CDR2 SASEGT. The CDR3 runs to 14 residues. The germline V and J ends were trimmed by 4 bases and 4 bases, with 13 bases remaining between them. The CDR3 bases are TGTGCCAGCAGTGGCGAATTCGGAGTCTATGGCTACACCTTC. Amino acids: CASSGEFGVYGYTF.

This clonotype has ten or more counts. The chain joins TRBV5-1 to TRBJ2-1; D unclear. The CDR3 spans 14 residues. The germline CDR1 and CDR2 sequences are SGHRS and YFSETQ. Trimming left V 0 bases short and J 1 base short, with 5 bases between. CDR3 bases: TGCGCCAGCAGCTTGGTTAGGTCCTACAATGAGCAGTTCTTC. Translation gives CASSLVRSYNEQFF.

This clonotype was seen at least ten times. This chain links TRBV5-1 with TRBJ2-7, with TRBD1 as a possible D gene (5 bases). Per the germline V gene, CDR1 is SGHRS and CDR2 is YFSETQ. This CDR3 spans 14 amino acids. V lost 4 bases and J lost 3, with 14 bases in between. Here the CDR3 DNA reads TGCGCCAGCAGCAAGGGGTTTTTCAACTACGAGCAGTACTTC. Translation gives CASSKGFFNYEQYF.

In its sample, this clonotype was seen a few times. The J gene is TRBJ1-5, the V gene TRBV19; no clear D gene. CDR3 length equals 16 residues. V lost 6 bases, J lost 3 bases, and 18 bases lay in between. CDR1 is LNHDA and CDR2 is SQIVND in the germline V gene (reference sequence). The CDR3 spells CASRPNPGKANQPQHF. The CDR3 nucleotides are TGTGCCAGTAGGCCTAACCCGGGTAAAGCCAATCAGCCCCAGCATTTT.

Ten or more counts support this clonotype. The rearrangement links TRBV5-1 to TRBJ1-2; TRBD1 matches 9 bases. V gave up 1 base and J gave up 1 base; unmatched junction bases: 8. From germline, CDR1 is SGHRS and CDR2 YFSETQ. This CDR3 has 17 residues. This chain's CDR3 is CASSLWGTGIGNYGYTF. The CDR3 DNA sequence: TGCGCCAGCAGCTTGTGGGGGACAGGGATCGGTAACTATGGCTACACCTTC.

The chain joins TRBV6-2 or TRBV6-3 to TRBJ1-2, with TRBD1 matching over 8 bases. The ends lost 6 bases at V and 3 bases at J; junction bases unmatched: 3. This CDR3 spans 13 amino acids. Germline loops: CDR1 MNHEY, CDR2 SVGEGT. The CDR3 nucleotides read TGTGCCAGCAGGGAACAGGGGGACTATGGCTACACCTTC. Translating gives CASREQGDYGYTF.

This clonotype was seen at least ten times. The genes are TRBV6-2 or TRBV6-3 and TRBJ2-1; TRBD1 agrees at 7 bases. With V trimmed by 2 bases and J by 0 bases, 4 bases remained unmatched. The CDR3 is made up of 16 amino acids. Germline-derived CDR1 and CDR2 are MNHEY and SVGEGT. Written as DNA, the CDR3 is TGTGCCAGCAGTTACCGACAGGGCCCCTCCTACAATGAGCAGTTCTTC. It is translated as CASSYRQGPSYNEQFF.

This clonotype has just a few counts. CDR3 sequence (DNA): TGTGCCAGCAGTCTATGGACAGTTCAAGAGACCCAGTACTTC. It encodes CASSLWTVQETQYF. The V and J genes are TRBV2 and TRBJ2-5, with a possible D match to TRBD1 (6 bases). Trimming pared 5 bases from V and 2 bases from J, leaving 12 bases between. Germline V lookup: CDR1 SNHLY, CDR2 FYNNEI. The length of the CDR3 is 14 residues.

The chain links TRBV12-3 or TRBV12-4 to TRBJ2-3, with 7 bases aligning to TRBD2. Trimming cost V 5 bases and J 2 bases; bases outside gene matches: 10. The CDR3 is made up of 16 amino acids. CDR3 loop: CASSLPGAGVTDTQYF. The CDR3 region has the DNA TGTGCCAGCAGTCTCCCCGGGGCGGGGGTCACAGATACGCAGTATTTT.

CDR3 coding DNA: TGTGCCAGTACCCTAAGATCGGACCTCCGCAGTGAAGCTTTCTTT. This codes for CASTLRSDLRSEAFF. The chain recombines TRBV19 with TRBJ1-1; no reliable D call. The CDR3 length is 15 residues. V was trimmed by 7 bases and J by 7 bases, leaving 22 bases between them. Germline loops: CDR1 LNHDA, CDR2 SQIVND (reference sequence).

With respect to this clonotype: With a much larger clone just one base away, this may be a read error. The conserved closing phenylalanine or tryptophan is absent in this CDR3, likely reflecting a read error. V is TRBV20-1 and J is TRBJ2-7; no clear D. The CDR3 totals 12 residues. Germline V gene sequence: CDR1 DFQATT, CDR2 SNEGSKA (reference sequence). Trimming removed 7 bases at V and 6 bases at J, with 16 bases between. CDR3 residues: CSVRAPGSEQYL. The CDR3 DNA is TGCAGTGTCCGCGCCCCAGGTAGCGAGCAGTACCTC.

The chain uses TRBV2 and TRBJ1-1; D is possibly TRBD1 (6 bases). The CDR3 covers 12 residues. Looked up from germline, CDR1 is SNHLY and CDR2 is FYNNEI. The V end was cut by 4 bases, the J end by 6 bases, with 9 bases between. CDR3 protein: CASSGGGPEAFF. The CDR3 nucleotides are TGTGCCAGCAGTGGGGGGGGGCCTGAAGCTTTCTTT.

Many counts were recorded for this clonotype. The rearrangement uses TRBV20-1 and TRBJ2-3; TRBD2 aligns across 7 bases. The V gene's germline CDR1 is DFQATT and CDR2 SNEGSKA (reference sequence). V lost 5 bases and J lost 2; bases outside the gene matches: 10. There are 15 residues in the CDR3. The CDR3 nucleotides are TGCAGTGCTCACCGGGGGGATCATCCCACAGATACGCAGTATTTT. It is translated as CSAHRGDHPTDTQYF.

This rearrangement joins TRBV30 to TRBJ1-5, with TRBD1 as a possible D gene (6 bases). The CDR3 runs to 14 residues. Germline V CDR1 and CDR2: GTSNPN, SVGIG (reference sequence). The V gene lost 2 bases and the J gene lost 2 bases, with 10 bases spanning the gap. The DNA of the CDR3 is TGTGCCTGGAGTACGGGGGCTGGCAATCAGCCCCAGCATTTT. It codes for CAWSTGAGNQPQHF. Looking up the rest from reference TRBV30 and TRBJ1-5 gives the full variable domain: SQTIHQWPATLVQPVGSPLSLECTVEGTSNPNLYWYRQAAGRGLQLLFYSVGIGQISSEVPQNLSASRPQDRQFILSSKKLLLSDSGFYLCAWSTGAGNQPQHFGDGTRLSIL.

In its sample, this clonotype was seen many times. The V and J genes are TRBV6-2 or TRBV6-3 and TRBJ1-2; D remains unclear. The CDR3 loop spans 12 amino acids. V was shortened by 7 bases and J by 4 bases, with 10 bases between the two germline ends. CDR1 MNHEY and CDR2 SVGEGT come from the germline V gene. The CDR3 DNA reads TGTGCCAGCACCGTAAGTGGCTATGGCTACACCTTC. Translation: CASTVSGYGYTF.

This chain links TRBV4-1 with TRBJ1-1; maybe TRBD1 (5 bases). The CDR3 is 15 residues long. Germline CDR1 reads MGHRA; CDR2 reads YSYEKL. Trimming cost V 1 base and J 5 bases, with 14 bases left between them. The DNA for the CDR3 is TGCGCCAGCAGCCAAGGGGCGGCGGGGGGGACTGAAGCTTTCTTT. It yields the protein CASSQGAAGGTEAFF.

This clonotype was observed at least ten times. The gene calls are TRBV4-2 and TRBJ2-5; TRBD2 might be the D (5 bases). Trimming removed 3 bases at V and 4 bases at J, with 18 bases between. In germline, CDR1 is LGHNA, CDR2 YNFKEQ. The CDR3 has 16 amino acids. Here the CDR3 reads CASSHPSKRGAETQYF. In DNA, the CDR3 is TGTGCCAGCAGCCACCCGAGCAAACGGGGTGCAGAGACCCAGTACTTC.

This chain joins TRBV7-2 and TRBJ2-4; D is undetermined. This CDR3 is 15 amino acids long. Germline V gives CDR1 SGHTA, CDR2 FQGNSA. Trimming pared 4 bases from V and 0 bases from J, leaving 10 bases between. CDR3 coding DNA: TGTGCCAGCAGCTCAGTGGGTTTAGCCAAAAACATTCAGTACTTC. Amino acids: CASSSVGLAKNIQYF. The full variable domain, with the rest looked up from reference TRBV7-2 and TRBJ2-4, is GAGVSQSPSNKVTEKGKDVELRCDPISGHTALYWYRQSLGQGLEFLIYFQGNSAPDKSGLPSDRFSAERTGGSVSTLTIQRTQQEDSAVYLCASSSVGLAKNIQYFGAGTRLSVL.

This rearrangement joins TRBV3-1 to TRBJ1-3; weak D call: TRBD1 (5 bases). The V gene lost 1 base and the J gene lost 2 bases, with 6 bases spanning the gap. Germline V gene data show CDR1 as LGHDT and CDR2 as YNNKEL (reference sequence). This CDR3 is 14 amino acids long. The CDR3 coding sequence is TGTGCCAGCAGCCAAGTGACAGCTGGAAACACCATATATTTT. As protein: CASSQVTAGNTIYF. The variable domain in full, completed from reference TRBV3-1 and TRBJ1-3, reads DTAVSQTPKYLVTQMGNDKSIKCEQNLGHDTMYWYKQDSKKFLKIMFSYNNKELIINETVPNRFSPKSPDKAHLNLHINSLELGDSAVYFCASSQVTAGNTIYFGEGSWLTVV.

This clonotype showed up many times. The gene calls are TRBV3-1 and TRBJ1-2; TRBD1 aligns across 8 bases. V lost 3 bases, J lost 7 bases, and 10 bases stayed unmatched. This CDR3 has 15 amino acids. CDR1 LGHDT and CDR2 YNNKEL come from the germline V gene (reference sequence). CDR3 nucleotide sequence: TGTGCCAGCAGCCAGACTATACAGGGGGTTGCTGGCTACACCTTC. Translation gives CASSQTIQGVAGYTF.

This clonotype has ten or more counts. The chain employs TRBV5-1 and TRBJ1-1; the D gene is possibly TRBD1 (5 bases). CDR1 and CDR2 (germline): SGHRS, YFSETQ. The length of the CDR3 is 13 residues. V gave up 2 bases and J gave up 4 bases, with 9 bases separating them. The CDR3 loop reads CASSFRQSTEAFF. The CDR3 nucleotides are TGCGCCAGCAGCTTTCGACAGTCCACTGAAGCTTTCTTT.

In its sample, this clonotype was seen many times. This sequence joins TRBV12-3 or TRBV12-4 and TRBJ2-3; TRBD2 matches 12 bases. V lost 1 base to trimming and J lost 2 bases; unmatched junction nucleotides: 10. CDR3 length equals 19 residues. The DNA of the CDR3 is TGTGCCAGCAGTTTAGGGAGGAGAACTAGCGGGGGGCCCACAGATACGCAGTATTTT. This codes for CASSLGRRTSGGPTDTQYF.

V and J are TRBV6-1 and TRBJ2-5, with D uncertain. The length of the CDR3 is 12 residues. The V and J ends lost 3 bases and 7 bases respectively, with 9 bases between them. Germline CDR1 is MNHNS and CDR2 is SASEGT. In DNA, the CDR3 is TGTGCCAGCAGTGAGACCCCGGGGACCCAGTACTTC. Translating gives CASSETPGTQYF.

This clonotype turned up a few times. The CDR3 sequence is CSAHWGMGTEAFF. The CDR3 DNA reads as TGCAGTGCCCACTGGGGGATGGGCACTGAAGCTTTCTTT. This chain uses TRBV20-1 with TRBJ1-1; D is perhaps TRBD1 (5 bases). Germline-derived CDR1 and CDR2 are DFQATT and SNEGSKA (reference sequence). Trimming left V 6 bases short and J 4 bases short, with 15 bases between. CDR3 length equals 13 residues.